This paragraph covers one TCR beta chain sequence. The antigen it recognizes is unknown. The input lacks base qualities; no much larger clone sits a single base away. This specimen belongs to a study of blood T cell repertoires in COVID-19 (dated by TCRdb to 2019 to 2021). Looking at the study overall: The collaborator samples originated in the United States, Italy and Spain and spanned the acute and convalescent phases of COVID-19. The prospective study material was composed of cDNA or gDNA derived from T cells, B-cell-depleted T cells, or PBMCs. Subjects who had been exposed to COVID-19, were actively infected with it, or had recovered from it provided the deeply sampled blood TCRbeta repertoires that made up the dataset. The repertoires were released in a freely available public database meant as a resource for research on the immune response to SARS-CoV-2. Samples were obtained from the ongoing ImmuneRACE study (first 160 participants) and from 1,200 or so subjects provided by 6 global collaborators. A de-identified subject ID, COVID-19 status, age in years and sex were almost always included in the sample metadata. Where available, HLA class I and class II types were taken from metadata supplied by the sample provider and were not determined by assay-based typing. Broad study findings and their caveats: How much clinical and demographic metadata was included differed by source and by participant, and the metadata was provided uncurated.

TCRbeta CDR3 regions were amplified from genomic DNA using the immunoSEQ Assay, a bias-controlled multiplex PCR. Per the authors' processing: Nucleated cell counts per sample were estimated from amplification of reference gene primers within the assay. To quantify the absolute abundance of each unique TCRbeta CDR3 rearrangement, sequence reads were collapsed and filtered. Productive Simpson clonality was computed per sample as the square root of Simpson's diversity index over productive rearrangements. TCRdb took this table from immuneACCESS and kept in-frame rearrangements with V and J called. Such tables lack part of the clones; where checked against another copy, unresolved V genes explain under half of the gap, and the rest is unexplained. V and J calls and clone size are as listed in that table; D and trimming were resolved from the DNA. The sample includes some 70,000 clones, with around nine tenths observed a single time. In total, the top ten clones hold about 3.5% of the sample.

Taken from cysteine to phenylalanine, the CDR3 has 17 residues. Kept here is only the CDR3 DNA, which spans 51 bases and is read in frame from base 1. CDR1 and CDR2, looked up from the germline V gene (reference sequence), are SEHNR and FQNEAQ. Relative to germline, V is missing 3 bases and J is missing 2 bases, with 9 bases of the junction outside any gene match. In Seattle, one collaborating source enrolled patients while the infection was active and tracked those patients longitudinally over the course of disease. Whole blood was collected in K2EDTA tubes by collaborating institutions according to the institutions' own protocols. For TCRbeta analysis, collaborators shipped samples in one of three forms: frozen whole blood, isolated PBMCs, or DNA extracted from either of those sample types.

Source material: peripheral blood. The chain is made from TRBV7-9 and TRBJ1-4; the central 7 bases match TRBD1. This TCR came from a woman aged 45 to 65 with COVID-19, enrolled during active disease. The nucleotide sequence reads TGTGCCAGCAGCTTGGGACAGTGGGGTGGCACTAATGAAAAACTGTTTTTT. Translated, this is CASSLGQWGGTNEKLFF. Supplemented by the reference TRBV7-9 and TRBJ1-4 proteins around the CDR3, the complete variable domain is DTGVSQNPRHKITKRGQNVTFRCDPISEHNRLYWYRQTLGQGPEFLTYFQNEAQLEKSRLLSDRFSAERPKGSFSTLEIQRTEQGDSAMYLCASSLGQWGGTNEKLFFGSGTQLSVL.